This T cell receptor beta chain was obtained from a study of cytomegalovirus exposure and HLA in healthy donors (TCRdb year 2017). At the level of the whole study: An earlier analysis of about 530 of the donors reported 250 to 300 Gb of sequence data and 100 million to 120 million unique TCR beta sequences obtained from roughly 170 million T cells. An early release covering approximately 600 HLA-typed donors comprised approximately 300 gigabases of sequencing data and around 85 million unique TCR sequences. Of the roughly 400 genotyped donors, around 81% fell in the genetic ancestry cluster associated with self-reported Caucasian donors. The study was designed to test whether signatures of past pathogen exposure could be identified by cataloging public T cell receptors. The T cell repertoires of under 750 subjects were profiled by immunosequencing and related to cytomegalovirus serostatus. Besides the first cohort of approximately 670 subjects, a separate validation cohort made up of roughly 120 different subjects was used. High-throughput TCR immunosequencing, statistical association of individual TCRs with disease status, and machine learning were combined to predict cytomegalovirus infection status. To study patterns of TCR occurrence, a later analysis re-analyzed previously published TCR beta repertoires from hundreds of donors and added high-resolution HLA genotyping. In the later analysis, no new phenotypic data were used to find candidate immune exposures; instead, reliance was placed on TCR beta sequences and their occurrence across donors. An earlier analysis of several hundred of the donors used high-throughput TCR beta sequencing to judge whether each TCR beta V gene segment behaved as functional or pseudogenic. Donor age, sex, ethnicity and CMV serostatus were compiled together with the repertoire data. In a later genetic analysis, genome-wide SNP genotypes for about 55% of the 666 donors were used, and that subset was treated as a discovery cohort. Every discovery cohort repertoire had been produced on one sequencing platform. HLA typing covered class I and class II loci at four-digit resolution. Typing coverage varied by locus: roughly 620-640 donors for A, B, C, DRB1 and DQB1; around 560 for DQA1; more than 600 for DPA1; 400 to 480 for DPB1. Because of strong linkage in the cohort, roughly five DR-DQ haplotypes were treated as single units for association and clustering. Among some 400 genotyped donors of the cohort, an average of roughly 240,000 unique TCR beta nucleotide sequences were sequenced per donor, around 20% of them non-productive.

What the study reported, not specific to this receptor: A further reported finding was that TCR beta sequences accurately predicted the HLA-A and HLA-B alleles for most subjects in the first cohort. Because HLA typing was missing for some donors at each locus, association tests included only the typed subset. A cluster of highly shared sequence variants was judged likely to represent a technical artifact of the sequencing pipeline. Specific HLA alleles were associated with 15,000 to 20,000 TCR beta sequences at a false discovery rate of 0.05 in a later analysis. Linkage disequilibrium might explain the correlated functional status among segregating V segments, but an unknown experimental factor could not be ruled out. Because counts were too low, approximately 15 rarely observed V segments, including chromosome 9 orphons, were excluded from the earlier analysis of about 500 of the donors. According to a later analysis, parvovirus B19, influenza, CMV and Epstein-Barr virus appeared linked to several top co-occurrence clusters. Most TCR sequences were observed very rarely across donors, whereas some public TCRs were present in many individuals. Assigning TCR associations to individual alleles was difficult when HLA alleles, especially DR and DQ, strongly co-occurred. The authors suggested that the approach could potentially be generalized to other disease states and immunological phenotypes. A few of the identified cytomegalovirus-associated TCR beta chains were confirmed in vitro to be specific for cytomegalovirus antigens. Some IMGT-functional V segments, including TRBV6-2 and TRBV6-3, could not be distinguished by the 87-base-pair reads and were therefore excluded. The study listed 150 to 200 TCR beta chains as associated with cytomegalovirus. Immune exposure information for the cohort was limited to CMV serostatus. The presence/absence analyses assumed that sequencing depth was roughly uniform across donors, and that assumption may not be true. The cohort was sequenced for TCR beta chains only, and without alpha or paired-chain data the features that could be detected were limited. In an earlier analysis of more than 500 of the donors, most TCR beta V segments appeared in productive rearrangements about 87% or about 30% of the time, broadly matching IMGT annotations. A later genetic analysis associated a missense DCLRE1C variant with V-gene and J-gene trimming of TCR beta chains, and an independent cohort replicated the association. According to a later genetic analysis, donors in an Asian-associated ancestry cluster had fewer N-insertions in productive TCRs than the roughly 660-donor mean. A later analysis found that most CMV-associated TCR beta chains appeared HLA-restricted, with HLA associations seemingly driven largely by CMV exposure. In a later analysis, HLA-associated TCR beta chains showed more clonal expansion and lower generation probabilities than non-associated chains that were equally common. In a later analysis, the rate of TCR association differed among HLA loci, with DRB1 alleles having the most associated TCRs and HLA-C alleles having the fewest. Cytomegalovirus status was reported to be diagnosed by the classifier with high specificity and sensitivity in both the original and validation cohorts.

The CDR3, cysteine through phenylalanine, is 16 amino acids long. This entry keeps only the CDR3 DNA: 48 bases, framed from base 1. CDR1 and CDR2 were assigned from the germline V gene (reference sequence) as SEHNR and FQNEAQ. Trimming leaves V shorter by 6 bases and J shorter by 8 bases, with the junction holding 13 bases beyond the gene matches. A word on this clone: It lacks a known antigen. There are no base qualities to consult, and no much larger clone falls within one base.

Libraries came from the immunoSEQ multiplex PCR assay. A mixture of 60 forward primers for TCR Vbeta segments and 13 reverse primers for TCR Jbeta segments was used in the multiplex PCR. A multiplex PCR assay on genomic DNA amplified the CDR3 region of rearranged TCR beta genes. Amplified TCR beta libraries were sequenced as 87-base-pair reads on the Illumina HiSeq System. In the original analysis: Across the roughly 700 repertoires, a later analysis counted 75 million to 90 million unique TCR beta chains, approximately 10 million of which were shared by at least two donors. A nearest-neighbor algorithm error-corrected the raw reads and collapsed the reads into unique sequences, merging closely related sequences to remove PCR and sequencing errors. Alignment of CDR3 sequences to IMGT reference sequences was used to assign V, D and J gene segments. For a sequence to be retained, a match of at least six nucleotides to both a V gene segment and a J gene segment was required. Rearrangements were classified as productive when the CDR3 lacked stop codons and remained in frame with V and J, and all other rearrangements were classified as non-productive. Following IMGT convention, CDR3 was defined as the stretch from the second conserved V-encoded cysteine up to the conserved J-encoded phenylalanine. The earlier analysis of a few hundred of the donors excluded sequences that lacked an unambiguous match to a single V gene segment. An earlier analysis of 587 of the donors classified V segments as functional when productive rearrangements were above 56.7% and as segregating when the standard deviation between donors was above 5%. A statistical classification framework was built to diagnose cytomegalovirus status from the catalog of TCR beta chain sequences. A later analysis assigned V and J genes by comparing TCR nucleotide sequences with IMGT/GENE-DB human TR gene sequences. In a later analysis, CDR3 sequences and most-parsimonious VDJ recombination scenarios were assigned using the TCRdist pipeline. In a later analysis, every TCR beta chain was defined by the combination of its CDR3 amino acid sequence and its V-gene family, and reads without a unique V-gene family were dropped. As a way to deal with suspected cross-contamination and a sequencing artifact, a later analysis dropped 640 or so nucleotide sequences that were highly shared and had low generation probability. A later analysis calculated a clonal expansion index for each public chain from normalized within-repertoire ranks of inferred template counts. In a later analysis, generation probabilities were computed using a VDJ recombination model fitted to out-of-frame rearrangements, and the results were checked against IGoR. In a later analysis, hypergeometric tests were used to score TCR-TCR, TCR-HLA and TCR-CMV co-occurrence, with a repertoire-size bias correction applied to TCR pairs. To estimate false discovery rates, a later analysis permuted the HLA or CMV assignments 20 times. In a later analysis, co-occurring TCRs were grouped with DBSCAN, and TCRdist sequence similarity was added when clustering was performed within HLA-allele-positive subsets. For co-occurrence clustering, repertoires with fewer than 30,000 or more than 120,000 public chains were excluded, along with about five repertoires with anomalous nucleotide sharing. TCRdb took this table from immuneACCESS and kept in-frame rearrangements with V and J called. Such tables lack part of the clones; where checked against another copy, unresolved V genes explain under half of the gap, and the rest is unexplained. V, J and clone size are taken as reported in that table, and D and trimming were inferred from the DNA itself. This sample gives approximately 130,000 clones in total; approximately 8% of them show up just once. Of the sample, 5.5% to 7.5% falls within the top ten clones.

In total, more than 500 healthy bone marrow donors made up the cohort. At the time of sampling, every cohort member was nominally healthy, though immune exposures that went unrecorded were likely present. The donor was CMV seropositive and was included in the group of 250 to 300 seropositive cohort members. Each donor provided a peripheral blood sample, and peripheral blood mononuclear cells were used for TCR beta sequencing. The Qiagen DNeasy Blood Extraction Kit was used to extract genomic DNA from the blood cell samples. Sequencing was performed on PBMCs. Here the chain combines TRBV7-9 and TRBJ2-1; 10 central nucleotides agree with TRBD1. This TCR was recovered from a woman in her forties in good health and CMV-seropositive. The DNA is TGTGCCAGCAGACACACCGGGACAGGGGCAAGCGATGAGCAGTTCTTC. It codes for CASRHTGTGASDEQFF.